Each of the 32 T cell receptor beta chains below was sequenced from the same sample in a study of CD8 T cells in ankylosing spondylitis. Broader study findings: Ankylosing spondylitis blood appeared to be characterized by a TCR beta motif of 8 or 9 highly homologous variants.

Their target antigens are unknown. A single record per CDR3 protein comes from TCRdb applying MiXCR to the 5' RACE reads. The data contain approximately 540,000 distinct CDR3 sequences, over 9.5% of them singletons. What was sequenced was blood, either unsorted or a sorted T cell fraction (not recorded which). The receptor set was obtained from a male donor with ankylosing spondylitis.

J is TRBJ2-7 and V is TRBV20-1; D is possibly TRBD2 (6 bases). The CDR3 is made up of 14 amino acids. V was clipped by 6 bases and J by 4 bases, with 19 bases between them. CDR1 is DFQATT and CDR2 is SNEGSKA in the germline V gene (reference sequence). The CDR3 nucleotides read TGCAGTGCGGTTGAGGCTAGCGATCGGTACGAGCAGTACTTC. Amino acid sequence: CSAVEASDRYEQYF.

In its sample, this clonotype was seen a few times. This chain uses TRBV3-1 with TRBJ1-6; TRBD1 might be the D (5 bases). Trimming stripped 5 bases from V and 8 bases from J, with 13 bases between. Germline loops: CDR1 LGHDT, CDR2 YNNKEL (reference sequence). CDR3 length: 14 residues. CDR3 amino acids: CASSALDTDSPLHF. The CDR3 DNA follows: TGTGCCAGCAGCGCTCTGGACACGGATTCACCCCTCCACTTT. The entire variable domain, with the rest obtained from reference TRBV3-1 and TRBJ1-6, is as follows: DTAVSQTPKYLVTQMGNDKSIKCEQNLGHDTMYWYKQDSKKFLKIMFSYNNKELIINETVPNRFSPKSPDKAHLNLHINSLELGDSAVYFCASSALDTDSPLHFGNGTRLTVT.

This clonotype was counted at least ten times. The V gene is TRBV2, the J gene TRBJ2-7, with D unresolved. This CDR3 has 12 residues. Germline lookup yields CDR1 SNHLY and CDR2 FYNNEI. V was shortened by 5 bases and J by 5 bases, with 10 bases between the two germline ends. The CDR3, as DNA: TGTGCCAGCAGTCCTGGATGGGACGAGCAGTACTTC. Translated: CASSPGWDEQYF.

This clonotype was picked up a small number of times. The chain couples TRBV29-1 to TRBJ2-5; TRBD2 agrees at 9 bases. The CDR3 has 13 residues. V gave up 7 bases and J gave up 5 bases; unmatched junction bases: 8. Per the germline V gene, CDR1 is SQVTM and CDR2 is ANQGSEA. The CDR3 coding sequence is TGCAGCGAGTTCGGGACTAGCCCTGAGACCCAGTACTTC. Translation gives CSEFGTSPETQYF.

This clonotype was recorded at least ten times. This chain links TRBV7-9 with TRBJ1-4; TRBD1 agrees at 8 bases. V shed 4 bases and J 5 bases; nucleotides not matched to a gene: 3. This CDR3 spans 14 amino acids. CDR1 and CDR2 from the germline V gene are SEHNR and FQNEAQ (reference sequence). The CDR3 loop is CASSSDRANEKLFF. DNA of the CDR3: TGTGCCAGCAGCTCGGACAGGGCGAATGAAAAACTGTTTTTT.

This chain links TRBV4-2 with TRBJ1-1, with D perhaps TRBD1 (5 bases). The germline V gene has CDR1 LGHNA and CDR2 YNFKEQ. The CDR3 loop spans 14 amino acids. The ends were cut back, 2 bases at V and 6 bases at J, with 13 bases in the middle. The CDR3 DNA reads as TGTGCCAGCAGCCAACCAGGGTCCCGGGCTGAAGCTTTCTTT. Amino acid sequence: CASSQPGSRAEAFF.

A few counts support this clonotype. This chain connects TRBV3-1 to TRBJ2-1; D is perhaps TRBD2 (6 bases). The CDR3 has 15 amino acids. The V and J ends lost 0 bases and 10 bases respectively, with 16 bases between them. The germline V gene has CDR1 LGHDT and CDR2 YNNKEL (reference sequence). The CDR3 is CASSQDLRDRGEQFF. The CDR3 DNA follows: TGTGCCAGCAGCCAAGATTTGCGGGACCGGGGGGAGCAGTTCTTC.

This clonotype has ten or more counts. The V gene is TRBV3-1, the J gene TRBJ2-4; a possible D gene is TRBD2 (5 bases). The ends were cut back, 3 bases at V and 0 bases at J, with 9 bases in the middle. The V gene's germline CDR1 is LGHDT and CDR2 YNNKEL (reference sequence). The CDR3 covers 15 residues. The CDR3: CASSQRGGAKNIQYF. The DNA of the CDR3 is TGTGCCAGCAGCCAGAGAGGAGGAGCCAAAAACATTCAGTACTTC.

A few counts support this clonotype. The CDR3 sequence is CASSLGRRENEQYF. In DNA, the CDR3 is TGTGCCAGCAGCCTTGGACGGCGGGAGAACGAGCAGTACTTC. V and J are TRBV3-1 and TRBJ2-7, with 7 bases fitting TRBD2. This CDR3 has 14 residues. After removal of 4 bases from V and 5 bases from J, the junction contained 8 bases not matched to a gene. Germline V lookup: CDR1 LGHDT, CDR2 YNNKEL (reference sequence).

This chain joins TRBV19 and TRBJ2-2, with 10 bases that match TRBD2. This CDR3 is 15 amino acids long. Germline V CDR1 and CDR2: LNHDA, SQIVND (reference sequence). J lost 5 bases, V lost 6 bases, and 6 bases had no gene match. Written as DNA, the CDR3 is TGTGCCAGTAGGCTAGCGGGAGAAGGGACCGGGGAGCTGTTTTTT. Its protein is CASRLAGEGTGELFF.

This chain uses TRBV3-1 with TRBJ1-3; D gene unclear. V gave up 4 bases and J gave up 8 bases, with 24 bases separating them. Germline CDR1 and CDR2: LGHDT and YNNKEL (reference sequence). This CDR3 has 17 residues. The CDR3 sequence: CASSPALVGVGGHTIYF. In nucleotides, the CDR3 is TGTGCCAGCAGCCCCGCCTTGGTTGGGGTTGGAGGACACACCATATATTTT.

The chain links TRBV5-1 to TRBJ2-3; 10 bases are shared with TRBD2. Germline CDR1 is SGHRS and CDR2 is YFSETQ. This CDR3 is 14 amino acids long. The J segment lost 2 bases and the V segment lost 6 bases, leaving 3 bases of the junction unmatched. CDR3 DNA: TGCGCCAGCAAGCGGGAGGGGATCACAGATACGCAGTATTTT. Translation gives CASKREGITDTQYF.

This clonotype occurred many times. This chain uses TRBV12-3 or TRBV12-4 with TRBJ2-1; no reliable D call. The V end was cut by 2 bases, the J end by 6 bases, with 5 bases between. The CDR3 loop spans 12 amino acids. The DNA for the CDR3 is TGTGCCAGCAGTTTATCAGCCAATGAGCAGTTCTTC. It specifies CASSLSANEQFF.

The CDR3 is CASLQGATYNEQFF. CDR3 nucleotides: TGTGCCAGCTTACAGGGGGCAACCTACAATGAGCAGTTCTTC. The chain has TRBV18 and TRBJ2-1; 9 bases line up with TRBD1. The CDR3 covers 14 residues. With 7 bases clipped from V and 2 bases from J, the junction kept 3 bases outside the gene matches. Germline V lookup: CDR1 KGHSH, CDR2 LQKENI.

This rearrangement joins TRBV18 to TRBJ2-3; D is uncertain. The V end was cut by 3 bases, the J end by 3 bases, with 10 bases between. Germline V gives CDR1 KGHSH, CDR2 LQKENI. This CDR3 is built from 14 residues. CDR3 nucleotides: TGTGCCAGCTCACCGGACCCATGGACAGATACGCAGTATTTT. Encoded protein: CASSPDPWTDTQYF.

In its sample, this clonotype was seen many times. The chain uses TRBV7-9 and TRBJ2-1; TRBD2 aligns across 7 bases. CDR1 and CDR2 (germline): SEHNR, FQNEAQ (reference sequence). This CDR3 comprises 13 residues. J was trimmed by 6 bases and V by 5 bases; bases with no gene match: 4. The CDR3 DNA reads TGTGCCAGCAGCCGGGGGGAAGGCAATGAGCAGTTCTTC. Translating gives CASSRGEGNEQFF.

The chain couples TRBV6-6 to TRBJ2-7; no reliable D call. Germline CDR1 is MNHNY and CDR2 is SVGAGI (reference sequence). The V and J ends lost 2 bases and 3 bases respectively, with 8 bases between them. The CDR3 covers 13 residues. DNA of the CDR3: TGTGCCAGCAGTTACGGGCAGCTCTACGAGCAGTACTTC. Translating it yields CASSYGQLYEQYF.

The rearrangement uses TRBV5-1 and TRBJ1-2; D uncertain. The CDR3 has 14 residues. V lost 4 bases and J 3 bases, leaving 13 bases between the germline ends. The germline V gene encodes CDR1 SGHRS and CDR2 YFSETQ. The DNA for the CDR3 is TGCGCCAGCAGCCTGGTCAGTTCAGACTATGGCTACACCTTC. This gives the protein CASSLVSSDYGYTF.

V gene TRBV6-5 combines with J gene TRBJ2-4; 7 positions agree with TRBD2. Germline V gene lookup returns CDR1 MNHEY and CDR2 SVGAGI. This CDR3 has 14 amino acids. V shed 2 bases and J 9 bases; nucleotides not matched to a gene: 7. The CDR3 is CASSYGGSSGIQYF. In nucleotides, the CDR3 is TGTGCCAGCAGTTACGGCGGGAGTTCGGGCATTCAGTACTTC.

This rearrangement joins TRBV7-9 to TRBJ2-7, with 7 bases matching TRBD2. Germline V CDR1 and CDR2: SEHNR, FQNEAQ (reference sequence). With V trimmed by 1 base and J by 2 bases, 5 bases remained unmatched. The CDR3 is 15 residues long. In DNA, the CDR3 is TGTGCCAGCAGCTTAGGGCGGGAGCCCCCCTACGAGCAGTACGTC. Amino acid sequence: CASSLGREPPYEQYV.

This clonotype showed up just a few times. The V gene is TRBV24-1, the J gene TRBJ2-4; possibly TRBD1 for D (6 bases). The germline CDR1 and CDR2 sequences are KGHDR and SFDVKD. The length of the CDR3 is 17 residues. The germline V and J ends were trimmed by 3 bases and 3 bases, with 17 bases remaining between them. The DNA for the CDR3 is TGTGCCACCAGTGATCCACGGACAGACCTAGACAAAAACATTCAGTACTTC. Protein: CATSDPRTDLDKNIQYF.

This clonotype was recorded a few times. The chain links TRBV29-1 to TRBJ1-1; 10 bases fit TRBD1. The CDR3 extends over 14 amino acids. Trimming at V came to 7 bases and at J to 7 bases, leaving 12 bases not matched to a gene. In germline, CDR1 is SQVTM, CDR2 ANQGSEA. CDR3 residues: CSARTGQGTLEAFF. CDR3 bases: TGCAGCGCCCGAACGGGACAGGGGACCCTTGAAGCTTTCTTT.

This clonotype was counted only a few times. The chain joins TRBV19 to TRBJ2-2, with 9 bases identical to TRBD1. Germline-derived CDR1 and CDR2 are LNHDA and SQIVND (reference sequence). V shed 6 bases, J shed 2 bases, and the junction held 10 bases outside the gene matches. The length of the CDR3 is 17 residues. The CDR3 DNA follows: TGTGCCAGTAGCCGGACCGGGACAGGGCGTAACACCGGGGAGCTGTTTTTT. Translating gives CASSRTGTGRNTGELFF.

At least ten counts were recorded for this clonotype. The CDR3 coding sequence is TGTGCCAGCAGTGTAACAGGGCCCAAAAACATTCAGTACTTC. Encoded protein: CASSVTGPKNIQYF. The rearrangement uses TRBV27 and TRBJ2-4; D might be TRBD1 (6 bases). V was pared by 5 bases and J by 2 bases, with 10 bases between. In germline, CDR1 is MNHEY, CDR2 SMNVEV (reference sequence). The length of the CDR3 is 14 residues.

This clonotype was observed a handful of times. For the CDR3, the DNA is TGTGCCAGCGGCCTAGGGATTAGCACAGATACGCAGTATTTT. Protein sequence: CASGLGISTDTQYF. This chain uses TRBV7-9 with TRBJ2-3; the D is unclear. The germline CDR1 and CDR2 sequences are SEHNR and FQNEAQ (reference sequence). The CDR3 has 14 amino acids. V lost 8 bases, J lost 0 bases, and 12 bases lay in between.

DNA of the CDR3: TGCAGTGCTAGGGGGGCAGGGGGAAACTATGGCTACACCTTC. This encodes CSARGAGGNYGYTF. J is TRBJ1-2 and V is TRBV20-1; 7 bases fit TRBD1. The CDR3 extends over 14 amino acids. The germline CDR1 and CDR2 sequences are DFQATT and SNEGSKA (reference sequence). The V segment lost 3 bases and the J segment 2 bases; nucleotides outside the gene matches: 6.

The rearrangement links TRBV5-6 to TRBJ2-3, with 7 positions matching TRBD1. The CDR3 runs 12 residues. Trimming cost V 0 bases and J 12 bases; bases outside gene matches: 4. In germline, CDR1 is SGHDT, CDR2 YYEEEE. CDR3 in amino acids: CASSLVTGPQYF. CDR3 nucleotide sequence: TGTGCCAGCAGCTTGGTGACAGGGCCCCAGTATTTT.

The chain uses TRBV5-1 and TRBJ2-5, with D perhaps matching TRBD1 or TRBD2 (6 bases each). The germline V gene has CDR1 SGHRS and CDR2 YFSETQ. CDR3 length equals 15 residues. Trimming took 3 bases from V and 2 from J, leaving 14 bases between them. The CDR3 region is CASSSLGGTQETQYF. CDR3 sequence (DNA): TGCGCCAGCAGCTCCCTTGGCGGGACACAAGAGACCCAGTACTTC.

This clonotype was detected a few times. CDR3 coding DNA: TGCGCCAGCAGCAGCTTGTTCGACAGGGAAGAGGGGGAGCTGTTTTTT. As protein: CASSSLFDREEGELFF. This rearrangement joins TRBV5-1 to TRBJ2-2, with 7 bases lining up with TRBD1. Germline V gene sequence: CDR1 SGHRS, CDR2 YFSETQ. This CDR3 spans 16 amino acids. V lost 4 bases and J lost 8; bases outside the gene matches: 14.

This clonotype was detected only a few times. The V gene is TRBV7-8, the J gene TRBJ2-1; 7 nucleotides match TRBD2. The CDR3 sequence is 16 residues long. After removal of 4 bases from V and 1 base from J, the junction contained 7 bases not matched to a gene. Germline values: CDR1 SGHVS, CDR2 FQNEAQ. The CDR3 sequence: CASSSTGGRSYNEQFF. CDR3 DNA sequence: TGTGCCAGCAGCTCCACGGGCGGGAGATCCTACAATGAGCAGTTCTTC.

The rearrangement links TRBV2 to TRBJ2-7; the D gene is possibly TRBD1 (6 bases). There are 13 residues in the CDR3. Trimming cost V 8 bases and J 5 bases, with 16 bases left between them. Germline CDR1 SNHLY, CDR2 FYNNEI. The CDR3 nucleotides are TGTGCCAGCCAGAGGGACATGGGGGACGAGCAGTACTTC. Translated: CASQRDMGDEQYF.

This chain uses TRBV2 with TRBJ2-7; TRBD2 aligns across 7 bases. Per germline, CDR1 SNHLY and CDR2 FYNNEI. The CDR3 has 15 residues. The V segment lost 7 bases and the J segment 3 bases; nucleotides outside the gene matches: 12. The CDR3 nucleotides read TGTGCCAGCAAAGGATGGGGGGGACCGATCTACGAGCAGTACTTC. Translated, it gives CASKGWGGPIYEQYF. Complete variable domain (other parts from reference TRBV2 and TRBJ2-7): EPEVTQTPSHQVTQMGQEVILRCVPISNHLYFYWYRQILGQKVEFLVSFYNNEISEKSEIFDDQFSVERPDGSNFTLKIRSTKLEDSAMYFCASKGWGGPIYEQYFGPGTRLTVT.